The 8 T cell receptor beta chains reported below all come from one sample, sequenced in a study of T cells in Graves' hyperthyroidism and ophthalmopathy. Amplified TCR beta CDR3 regions derived from RNA transcripts. The study used the HTBI primer set for a first-round RT-PCR of the TCR CDR3. TCRdb redid the calling of the multiplex PCR reads with MiXCR, one entry per CDR3 protein. Altogether approximately 620,000 distinct CDR3 sequences are present, over 11% being singletons, with the ten largest covering less than 6%. The sequenced sample consisted of blood. The source of these receptors is a woman between 25 and 40 years old with Graves' hyperthyroidism that later progressed to Graves' ophthalmopathy.

V is TRBV12-3 or TRBV12-4 and J is TRBJ1-1; the D gene is possibly TRBD1 (6 bases). This CDR3 is built from 15 residues. The V gene lost 2 bases and the J gene lost 1 base, with 11 bases spanning the gap. The CDR3 DNA sequence: TGTGCCAGCAGTTTACCCCAGGGGAGGAACACTGAAGCTTTCTTT. This codes for CASSLPQGRNTEAFF.

The chain recombines TRBV6-1 with TRBJ2-2; TRBD1 aligns across 9 bases. This CDR3 spans 15 amino acids. With 7 bases clipped from V and 5 bases from J, the junction kept 8 bases outside the gene matches. The V gene's germline CDR1 is MNHNS and CDR2 SASEGT. This CDR3 is CASNPEGTGTGELFF. The CDR3 coding sequence is TGTGCCAGCAATCCCGAGGGGACAGGGACCGGGGAGCTGTTTTTT.

This clonotype was seen repeatedly, ten times or more. The chain is built from TRBV28 and TRBJ2-1; 7 bases align to TRBD1. Germline lookup yields CDR1 MDHEN and CDR2 SYDVKM. The CDR3 runs 14 residues. The junction had 5 bases not matched to a gene; V was cut back by 5 bases and J by 4 bases. The DNA of the CDR3 is TGTGCCAGCAGTCCCCCAGGGGGATACAATGAGCAGTTCTTC. Encoded protein: CASSPPGGYNEQFF.

This chain joins TRBV28 and TRBJ2-3; 9 bases line up with TRBD2. CDR3 size: 15 residues. Germline assignment: CDR1 MDHEN and CDR2 SYDVKM. V shed 2 bases, J shed 1 base, and the junction held 1 base outside the gene matches. The CDR3 nucleotides are TGTGCCAGCAGTTTACAGCGGGAGGGCACAGATACGCAGTATTTT. This translates into CASSLQREGTDTQYF. Using reference TRBV28 and TRBJ2-3 for the parts outside the CDR3, the full variable domain is DVKVTQSSRYLVKRTGEKVFLECVQDMDHENMFWYRQDPGLGLRLIYFSYDVKMKEKGDIPEGYSVSREKKERFSLILESASTNQTSMYLCASSLQREGTDTQYFGPGTRLTVL.

This clonotype was found many times. This rearrangement joins TRBV7-9 to TRBJ2-7; 15 positions match TRBD2. Germline loops: CDR1 SEHNR, CDR2 FQNEAQ (reference sequence). The CDR3 is 19 residues long. V gave up 0 bases and J gave up 2 bases; unmatched junction bases: 8. The CDR3 loop reads CASSLAGTSGRRIPYEQYF. The CDR3 DNA sequence: TGTGCCAGCAGCTTAGCAGGGACTAGCGGGAGGAGGATCCCCTACGAGCAGTACTTC.

This clonotype was picked up many times. The chain carries TRBV12-3 or TRBV12-4 and TRBJ2-2; D is tentatively TRBD1 or TRBD2 (5 bases each). The V and J ends lost 6 bases and 6 bases respectively, with 23 bases between them. CDR3 size: 17 residues. CDR3 region: CASSWGPGGLHSGELFF. The CDR3 nucleotides are TGTGCCAGCAGCTGGGGACCAGGAGGTTTACACTCCGGGGAGCTGTTTTTT.

The V gene is TRBV25-1, the J gene TRBJ2-1; TRBD1 matches at 7 bases. Germline assignment: CDR1 MGHDK and CDR2 SYGVNS. The CDR3 consists of 15 residues. Losses at the gene ends were 0 bases for V and 7 bases for J; bases not matched to a gene: 6. The CDR3 DNA is TGTGCCAGCAGTGAATACAGGGGGACGGGGAATGAGCAGTTCTTC. Translating it yields CASSEYRGTGNEQFF.

This clonotype has a count of ten or more. The chain couples TRBV6-1 to TRBJ1-1; D is unclear. CDR1 is MNHNS and CDR2 is SASEGT in the germline V gene. The CDR3 totals 16 residues. The germline V and J ends were trimmed by 6 bases and 1 base, with 18 bases remaining between them. The CDR3 DNA sequence: TGTGCCAGCAGACCCCGGCTAGCGGCGCCGAACACTGAAGCTTTCTTT. This translates into CASRPRLAAPNTEAFF.